This record concerns one T cell receptor (beta chain) sequence. This record comes from a study of blood T cell repertoires in COVID-19. Trimming removed 6 bases from V and 2 bases from J, with 16 bases in between. Germline V gene sequence: CDR1 MRHNA, CDR2 SNTAGT. This CDR3 is built from 15 residues. The table came from immunoSEQ multiplex PCR; TCRdb's copy has only in-frame clones and leaves some out. Found here are over 200,000 clones, around 86% of them singletons; the top ten hold 5.5% to 6.5%. The rearrangement joins TRBV6-4 to TRBJ1-2; D is possibly TRBD1 (6 bases). Material: peripheral blood. This sequence originates from a man aged 55 to 70 who had recovered from COVID-19. DNA for the CDR3: TGTGCCAGCAGCGCCAGGAATGGGGGCAACTATGGCTACACCTTC. Protein product: CASSARNGGNYGYTF.